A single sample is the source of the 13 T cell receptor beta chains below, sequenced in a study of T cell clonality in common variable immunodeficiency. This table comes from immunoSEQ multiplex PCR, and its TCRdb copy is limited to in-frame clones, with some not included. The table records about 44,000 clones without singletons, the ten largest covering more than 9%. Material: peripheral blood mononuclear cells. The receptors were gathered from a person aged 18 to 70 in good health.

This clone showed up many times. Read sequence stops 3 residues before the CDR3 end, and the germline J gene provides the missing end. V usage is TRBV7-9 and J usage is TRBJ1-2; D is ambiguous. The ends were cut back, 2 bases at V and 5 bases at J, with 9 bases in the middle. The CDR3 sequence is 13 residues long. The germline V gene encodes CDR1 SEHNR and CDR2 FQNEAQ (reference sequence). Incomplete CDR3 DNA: TGTGCCAGCAGCTTAACCTCGGGGTATGGC. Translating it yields CASSLTSGYG. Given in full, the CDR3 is CASSLTSGYGYTF.

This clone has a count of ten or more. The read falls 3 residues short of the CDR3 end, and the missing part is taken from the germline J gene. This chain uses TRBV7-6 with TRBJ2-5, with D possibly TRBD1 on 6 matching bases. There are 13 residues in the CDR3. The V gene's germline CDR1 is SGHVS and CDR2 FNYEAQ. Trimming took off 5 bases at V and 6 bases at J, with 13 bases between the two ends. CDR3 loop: CASSGWDTQTQYF. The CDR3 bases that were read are TGTGCCAGCAGCGGATGGGACACCCAGACC.

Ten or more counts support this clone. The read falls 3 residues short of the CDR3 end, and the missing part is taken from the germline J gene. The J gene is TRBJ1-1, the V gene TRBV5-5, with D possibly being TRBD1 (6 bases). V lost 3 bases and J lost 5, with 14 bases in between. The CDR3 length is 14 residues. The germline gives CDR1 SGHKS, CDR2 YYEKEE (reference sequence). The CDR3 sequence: CASSSTGKWTEAFF. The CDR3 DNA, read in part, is TGTGCCAGCAGCTCTACAGGGAAATGGACTGAA.

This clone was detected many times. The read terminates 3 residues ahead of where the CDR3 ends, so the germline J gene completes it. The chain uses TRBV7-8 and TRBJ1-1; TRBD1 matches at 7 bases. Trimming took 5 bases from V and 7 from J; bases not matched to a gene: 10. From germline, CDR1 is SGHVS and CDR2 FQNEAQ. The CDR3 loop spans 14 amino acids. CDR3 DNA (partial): TGTGCCAGCAGCGGGGACAGAGCAGAGGGTGAA. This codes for CASSGDRAEGE. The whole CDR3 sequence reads CASSGDRAEGEAFF.

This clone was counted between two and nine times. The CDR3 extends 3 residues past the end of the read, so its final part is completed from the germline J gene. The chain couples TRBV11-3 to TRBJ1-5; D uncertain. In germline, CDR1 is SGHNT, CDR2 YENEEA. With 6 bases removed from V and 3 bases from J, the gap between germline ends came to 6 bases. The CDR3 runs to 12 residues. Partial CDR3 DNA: TGTGCCAGCAGTGTAGACAATCAGCCC. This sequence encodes CASSVDNQP. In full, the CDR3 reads CASSVDNQPQHF. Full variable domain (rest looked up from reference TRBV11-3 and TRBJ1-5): EAGVVQSPRYKIIEKKQPVAFWCNPISGHNTLYWYLQNLGQGPELLIRYENEEAVDDSQLPKDRFSAERLKGVDSTLKIQPAELGDSAVYLCASSVDNQPQHFGDGTRLSIL.

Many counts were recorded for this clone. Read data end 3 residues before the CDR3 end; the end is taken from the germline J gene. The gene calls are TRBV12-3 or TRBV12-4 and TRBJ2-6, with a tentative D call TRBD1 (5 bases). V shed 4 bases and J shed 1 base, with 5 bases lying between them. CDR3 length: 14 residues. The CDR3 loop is CASSSGSGANVLTF. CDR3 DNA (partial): TGTGCCAGCAGTTCAGGGTCTGGGGCCAACGTC.

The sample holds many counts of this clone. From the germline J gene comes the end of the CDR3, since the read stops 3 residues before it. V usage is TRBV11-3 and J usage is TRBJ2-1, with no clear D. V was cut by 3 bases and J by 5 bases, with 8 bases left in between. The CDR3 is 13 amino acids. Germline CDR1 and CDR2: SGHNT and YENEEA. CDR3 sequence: CASSFIIDNEQFF. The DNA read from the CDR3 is TGTGCCAGCAGCTTCATCATTGACAATGAG.

Incomplete CDR3 DNA: TGTGCCAGCAGCTTAGGGGCACACGGAGCCTACGAG. Translated: CASSLGAHGAYE. The CDR3 in its entirety is CASSLGAHGAYEQYF. The rearrangement uses TRBV11-2 and TRBJ2-7; no clear D gene. The CDR3 end lies 3 residues beyond the end of the read and is filled in from the germline J gene. CDR1 and CDR2 from the germline V gene are SGHAT and FQNNGV. The ends were cut back, 1 base at V and 2 bases at J, with 12 bases in the middle. CDR3 length equals 15 residues. Drawing the rest from reference TRBV11-2 and TRBJ2-7, the complete variable domain is EAGVAQSPRYKIIEKRQSVAFWCNPISGHATLYWYQQILGQGPKLLIQFQNNGVVDDSQLPKDRFSAERLKGVDSTLKIQPAKLEDSAVYLCASSLGAHGAYEQYFGPGTRLTVT.

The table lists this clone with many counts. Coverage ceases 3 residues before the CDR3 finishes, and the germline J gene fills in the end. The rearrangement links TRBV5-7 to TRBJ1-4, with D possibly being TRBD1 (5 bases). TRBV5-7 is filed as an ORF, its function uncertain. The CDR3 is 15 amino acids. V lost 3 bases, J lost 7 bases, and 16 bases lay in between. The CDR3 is CASSSDRQGGEKLFF. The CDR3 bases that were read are TGTGCCAGCAGCTCGGATCGGCAGGGTGGTGAAAAA.

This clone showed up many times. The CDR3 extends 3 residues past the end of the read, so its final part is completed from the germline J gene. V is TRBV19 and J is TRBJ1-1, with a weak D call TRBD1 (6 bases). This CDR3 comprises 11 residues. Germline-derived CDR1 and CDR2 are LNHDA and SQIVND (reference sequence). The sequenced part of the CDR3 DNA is TGTGCCAGTAGTATCGGGACAGAA. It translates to CASSIGTE. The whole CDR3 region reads CASSIGTEAFF. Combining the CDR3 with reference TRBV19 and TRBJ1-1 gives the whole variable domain DGGITQSPKYLFRKEGQNVTLSCEQNLNHDAMYWYRQDPGQGLRLIYYSQIVNDFQKGDIAEGYSVSREKKESFPLTVTSAQKNPTAFYLCASSIGTEAFFGQGTRLTVV.

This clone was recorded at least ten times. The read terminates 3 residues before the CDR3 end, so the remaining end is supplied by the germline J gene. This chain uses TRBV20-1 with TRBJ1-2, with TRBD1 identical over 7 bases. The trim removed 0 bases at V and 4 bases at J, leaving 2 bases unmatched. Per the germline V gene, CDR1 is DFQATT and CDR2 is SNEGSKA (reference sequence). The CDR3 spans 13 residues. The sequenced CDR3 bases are TGCAGTGCTAGAGACTCAGGGGGCTATGGC. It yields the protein CSARDSGGYG. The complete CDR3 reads CSARDSGGYGYTF.

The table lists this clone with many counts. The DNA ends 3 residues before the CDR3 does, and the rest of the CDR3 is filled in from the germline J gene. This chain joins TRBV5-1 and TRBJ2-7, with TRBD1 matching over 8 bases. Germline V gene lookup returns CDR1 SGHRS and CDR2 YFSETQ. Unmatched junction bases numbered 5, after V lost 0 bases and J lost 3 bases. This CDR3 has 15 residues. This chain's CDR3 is CASSLAPGQGYEQYF. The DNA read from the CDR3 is TGCGCCAGCAGCTTGGCCCCCGGACAGGGCTACGAG.

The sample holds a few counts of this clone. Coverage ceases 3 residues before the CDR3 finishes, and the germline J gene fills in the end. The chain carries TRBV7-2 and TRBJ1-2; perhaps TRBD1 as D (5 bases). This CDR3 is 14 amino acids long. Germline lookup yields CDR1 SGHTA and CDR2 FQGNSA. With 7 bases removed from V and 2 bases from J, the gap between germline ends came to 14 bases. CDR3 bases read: TGTGCCAGCACAGGAAGGGGCTTAAACTATGGC. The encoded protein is CASTGRGLNYG. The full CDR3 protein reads CASTGRGLNYGYTF.